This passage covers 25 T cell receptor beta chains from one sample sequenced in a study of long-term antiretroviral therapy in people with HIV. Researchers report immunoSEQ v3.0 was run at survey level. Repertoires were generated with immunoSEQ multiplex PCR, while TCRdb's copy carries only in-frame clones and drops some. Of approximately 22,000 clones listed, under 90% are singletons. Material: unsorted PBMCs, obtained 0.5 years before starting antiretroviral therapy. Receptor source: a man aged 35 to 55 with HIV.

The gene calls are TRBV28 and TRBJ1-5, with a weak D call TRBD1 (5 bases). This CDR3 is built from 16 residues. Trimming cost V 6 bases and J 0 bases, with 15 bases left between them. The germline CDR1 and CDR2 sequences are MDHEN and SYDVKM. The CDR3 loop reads CASSLIQVLSNQPQHF. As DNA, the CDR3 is TGTGCCAGCAGCCTCATACAGGTTCTTAGCAATCAGCCCCAGCATTTT.

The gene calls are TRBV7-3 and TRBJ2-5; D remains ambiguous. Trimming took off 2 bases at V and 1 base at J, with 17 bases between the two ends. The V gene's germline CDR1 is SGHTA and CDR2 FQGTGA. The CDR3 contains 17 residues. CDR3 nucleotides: TGTGCCAGCAGCTTAGGCCAGACGGAGCCCCCCCAAGAGACCCAGTACTTC. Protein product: CASSLGQTEPPQETQYF.

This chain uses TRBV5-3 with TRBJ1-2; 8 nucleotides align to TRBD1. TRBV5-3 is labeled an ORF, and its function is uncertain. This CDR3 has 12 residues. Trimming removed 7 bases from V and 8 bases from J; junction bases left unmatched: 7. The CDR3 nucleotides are TGTGCCAGACAGATAACAGGGGGAGGCTACACCTTC. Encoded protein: CARQITGGGYTF.

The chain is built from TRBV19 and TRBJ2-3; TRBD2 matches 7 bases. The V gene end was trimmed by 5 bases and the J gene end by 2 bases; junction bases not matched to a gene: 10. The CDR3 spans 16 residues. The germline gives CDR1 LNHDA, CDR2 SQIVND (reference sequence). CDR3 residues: CASSDRAGSNTDTQYF. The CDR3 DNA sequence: TGTGCCAGTAGTGATCGAGCGGGATCGAACACAGATACGCAGTATTTT.

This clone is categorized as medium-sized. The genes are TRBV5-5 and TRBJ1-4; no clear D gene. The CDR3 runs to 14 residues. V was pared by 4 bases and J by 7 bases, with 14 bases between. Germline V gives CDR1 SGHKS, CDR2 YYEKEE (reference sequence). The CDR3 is CASSRGGRREKLFF. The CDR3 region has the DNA TGTGCCAGCAGCCGGGGAGGGCGGCGTGAAAAACTGTTTTTT.

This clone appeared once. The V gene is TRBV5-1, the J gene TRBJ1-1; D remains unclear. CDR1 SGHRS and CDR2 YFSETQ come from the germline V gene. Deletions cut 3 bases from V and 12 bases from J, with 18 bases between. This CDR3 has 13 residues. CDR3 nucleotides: TGCGCCAGCAGCTCCGGCCTGGGAAAGGAAACTTTCTTT. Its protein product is CASSSGLGKETFF.

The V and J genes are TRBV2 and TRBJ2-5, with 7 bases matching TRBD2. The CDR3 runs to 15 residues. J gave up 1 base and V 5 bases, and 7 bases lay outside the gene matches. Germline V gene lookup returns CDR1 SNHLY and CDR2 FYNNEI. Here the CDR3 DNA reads TGTGCCAGCAGTACAGCGGGGTTAACCCAAGAGACCCAGTACTTC. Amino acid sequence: CASSTAGLTQETQYF. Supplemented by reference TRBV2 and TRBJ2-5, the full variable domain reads EPEVTQTPSHQVTQMGQEVILRCVPISNHLYFYWYRQILGQKVEFLVSFYNNEISEKSEIFDDQFSVERPDGSNFTLKIRSTKLEDSAMYFCASSTAGLTQETQYFGPGTRLLVL.

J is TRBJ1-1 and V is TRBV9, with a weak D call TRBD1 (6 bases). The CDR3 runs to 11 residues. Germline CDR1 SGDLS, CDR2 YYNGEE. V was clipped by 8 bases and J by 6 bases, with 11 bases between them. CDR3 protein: CASSKGAEAFF. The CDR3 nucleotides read TGTGCCAGTTCGAAGGGGGCTGAAGCTTTCTTT.

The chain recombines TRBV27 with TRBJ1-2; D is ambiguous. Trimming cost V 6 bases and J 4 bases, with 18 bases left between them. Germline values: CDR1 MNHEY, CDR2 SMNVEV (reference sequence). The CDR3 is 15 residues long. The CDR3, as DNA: TGTGCCAGCAGGCCGCTAGGCGGCGCCTTCTATGGCTACACCTTC. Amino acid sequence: CASRPLGGAFYGYTF.

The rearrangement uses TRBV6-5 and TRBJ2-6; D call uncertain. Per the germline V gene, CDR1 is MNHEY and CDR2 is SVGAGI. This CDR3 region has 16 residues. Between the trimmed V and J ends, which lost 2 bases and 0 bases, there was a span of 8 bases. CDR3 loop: CASSYVRSSGANVLTF. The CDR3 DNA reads TGTGCCAGCAGTTACGTTCGTAGCTCTGGGGCCAACGTCCTGACTTTC.

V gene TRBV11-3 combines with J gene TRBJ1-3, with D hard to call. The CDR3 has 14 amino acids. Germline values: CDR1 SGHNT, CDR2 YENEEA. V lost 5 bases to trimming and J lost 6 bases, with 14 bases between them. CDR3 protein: CASSPTSGPNTIYF. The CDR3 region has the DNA TGTGCCAGCAGCCCAACGTCGGGCCCAAACACCATATATTTT.

The CDR3 bases are TGTGCCAGCTCACTACAGGGTTCCTATGGCTACACCTTC. Its translation is CASSLQGSYGYTF. V and J are TRBV18 and TRBJ1-2, with D tentatively TRBD1 (6 bases). Germline CDR1 KGHSH, CDR2 LQKENI. The CDR3 length is 13 residues. Trimming stripped 4 bases from V and 4 bases from J, with 10 bases between.

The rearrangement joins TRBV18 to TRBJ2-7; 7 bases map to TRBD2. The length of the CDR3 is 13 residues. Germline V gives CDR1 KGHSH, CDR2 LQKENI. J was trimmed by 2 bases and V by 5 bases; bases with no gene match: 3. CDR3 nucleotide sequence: TGTGCCAGCTCAGGGGGGGTAGCCTACGAGCAGTACTTC. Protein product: CASSGGVAYEQYF.

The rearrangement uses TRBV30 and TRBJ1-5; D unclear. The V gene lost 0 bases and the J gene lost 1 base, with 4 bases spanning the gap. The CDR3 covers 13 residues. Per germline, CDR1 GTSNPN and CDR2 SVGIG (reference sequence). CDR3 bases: TGTGCCTGGAGTGTAAGGAGCAATCAGCCCCAGCATTTT. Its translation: CAWSVRSNQPQHF.

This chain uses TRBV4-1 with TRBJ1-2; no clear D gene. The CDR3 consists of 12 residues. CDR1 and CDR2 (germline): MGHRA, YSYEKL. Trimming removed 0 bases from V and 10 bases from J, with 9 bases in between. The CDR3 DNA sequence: TGCGCCAGCAGCCAAGACCCAGTCACCTACACCTTC. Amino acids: CASSQDPVTYTF.

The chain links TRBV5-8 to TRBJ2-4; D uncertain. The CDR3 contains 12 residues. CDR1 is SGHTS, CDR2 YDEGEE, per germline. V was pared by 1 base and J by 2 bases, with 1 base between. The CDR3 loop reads CASSLPKNIQYF. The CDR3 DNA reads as TGTGCCAGCAGCTTGCCCAAAAACATTCAGTACTTC.

The CDR3 sequence: CASSKDRGATNEKLFF. CDR3 nucleotide sequence: TGTGCCAGCAGCAAGGACAGGGGGGCTACTAATGAAAAACTGTTTTTT. The V and J genes are TRBV7-9 and TRBJ1-4, with 10 bases identical to TRBD1. This CDR3 spans 16 amino acids. Germline V gene sequence: CDR1 SEHNR, CDR2 FQNEAQ (reference sequence). J gave up 2 bases and V 5 bases, and 5 bases lay outside the gene matches. Complete variable domain (other parts from reference TRBV7-9 and TRBJ1-4): DTGVSQNPRHKITKRGQNVTFRCDPISEHNRLYWYRQTLGQGPEFLTYFQNEAQLEKSRLLSDRFSAERPKGSFSTLEIQRTEQGDSAMYLCASSKDRGATNEKLFFGSGTQLSVL.

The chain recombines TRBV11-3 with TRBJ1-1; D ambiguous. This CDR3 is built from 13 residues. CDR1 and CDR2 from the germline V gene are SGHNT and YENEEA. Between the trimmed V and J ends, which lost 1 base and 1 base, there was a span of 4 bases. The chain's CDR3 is CASSLAPNTEAFF. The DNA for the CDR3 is TGTGCCAGCAGCTTAGCTCCGAACACTGAAGCTTTCTTT.

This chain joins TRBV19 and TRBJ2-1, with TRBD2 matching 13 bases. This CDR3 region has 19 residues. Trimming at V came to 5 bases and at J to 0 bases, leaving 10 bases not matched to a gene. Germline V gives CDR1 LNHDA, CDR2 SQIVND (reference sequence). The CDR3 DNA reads TGTGCCAGTAGTTACCGACTAGCGGGGGGATTCAGCTCCTACAATGAGCAGTTCTTC. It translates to CASSYRLAGGFSSYNEQFF.

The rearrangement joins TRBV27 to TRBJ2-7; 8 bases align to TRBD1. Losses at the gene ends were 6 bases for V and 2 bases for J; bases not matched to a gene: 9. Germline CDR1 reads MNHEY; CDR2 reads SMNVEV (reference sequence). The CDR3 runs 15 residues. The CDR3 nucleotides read TGTGCCAGCAGGGAAAGACAGGGGAGGACCTACGAGCAGTACTTC. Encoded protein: CASRERQGRTYEQYF.

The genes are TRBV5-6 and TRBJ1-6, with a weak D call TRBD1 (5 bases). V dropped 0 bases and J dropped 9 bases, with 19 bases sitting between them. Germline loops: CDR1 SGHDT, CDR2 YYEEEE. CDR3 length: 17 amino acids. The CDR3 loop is CASSLDPPRERSSPLHF. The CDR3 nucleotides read TGTGCCAGCAGCTTGGACCCCCCCAGGGAAAGAAGTTCACCCCTCCACTTT.

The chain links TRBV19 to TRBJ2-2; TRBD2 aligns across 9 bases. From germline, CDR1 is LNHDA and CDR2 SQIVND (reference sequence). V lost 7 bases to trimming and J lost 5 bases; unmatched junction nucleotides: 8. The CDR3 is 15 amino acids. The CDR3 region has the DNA TGTGCCAGTATGGGCGGGGGGGAAGTGACCGGGGAGCTGTTTTTT. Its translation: CASMGGGEVTGELFF.

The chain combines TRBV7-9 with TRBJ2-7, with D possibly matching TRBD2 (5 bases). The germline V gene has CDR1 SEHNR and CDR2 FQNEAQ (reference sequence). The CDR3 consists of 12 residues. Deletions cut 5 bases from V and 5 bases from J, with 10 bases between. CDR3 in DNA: TGTGCCAGCAGCGATAGCGAAGACGAGCAGTACTTC. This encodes CASSDSEDEQYF.

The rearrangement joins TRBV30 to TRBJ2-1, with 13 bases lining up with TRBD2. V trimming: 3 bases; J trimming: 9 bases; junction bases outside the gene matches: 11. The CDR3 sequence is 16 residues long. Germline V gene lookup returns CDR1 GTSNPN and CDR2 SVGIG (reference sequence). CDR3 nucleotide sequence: TGTGCCTGGAGCCTTGAGGGGACTAGCGGGGTTCTTGAGCAGTTCTTC. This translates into CAWSLEGTSGVLEQFF.

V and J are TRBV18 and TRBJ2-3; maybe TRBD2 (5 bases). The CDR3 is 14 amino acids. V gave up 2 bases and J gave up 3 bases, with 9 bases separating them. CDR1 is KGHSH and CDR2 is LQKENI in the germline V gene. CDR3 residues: CASSPVGGTDTQYF. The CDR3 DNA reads TGTGCCAGCTCACCAGTCGGCGGGACAGATACGCAGTATTTT.